The table lists the clone carrying this T cell receptor beta chain with many counts. MiXCR, run by TCRdb on the multiplex PCR reads, gives a single entry per CDR3 protein. The sample contains some 170,000 distinct CDR3 sequences, about 30% of which appear only once. The lymph nodes were axillary draining lymph nodes from breast cancer patients. The length of the CDR3 is 15 residues. V shed 1 base and J shed 5 bases, with 12 bases lying between them. CDR1 LGHDT and CDR2 YNNKEL come from the germline V gene (reference sequence). The sample belongs to a study of breast tumors, draining lymph nodes, adjacent tissues.

The sample consisted of axillary lymph node tissue. This sequence was found in a female donor with breast cancer. Some clones in this sample may be carry-over from other donors' samples. The chain uses TRBV3-1 and TRBJ1-5, with no clear D. CDR3 DNA sequence: TGTGCCAGCAGCCAAGGACGTAATGATGATCAGCCCCAGCATTTT. It is translated as CASSQGRNDDQPQHF.